These 25 T cell receptor beta chains were all obtained from the same sample, sequenced in a study of cytotoxic CD8 clonotypes in ibrutinib-treated CLL (dated by TCRdb to the early 2020s). The time point label corresponds to: about a year on ibrutinib. Library creation used the immunoSEQ multiplex PCR assay. Imported from immuneACCESS, the table was reduced by TCRdb to in-frame sequences with V and J called. These copies leave out some clones; in studies compared against another copy, an unresolved V gene accounts for under half, and the cause of the remainder is not known. This sample holds 140,000 or so clones; about 79% were observed only once. The ten largest clones represent 9.5% to 15% of the sample. Material: PBMCs, obtained after 12 months of ibrutinib treatment. Receptors were obtained from a human donor with chronic lymphocytic leukemia.

The chain has TRBV4-1 and TRBJ1-4, with 9 positions matching TRBD1. The CDR3 runs 15 residues. With V trimmed by 2 bases and J by 8 bases, 6 bases remained unmatched. Germline assignment: CDR1 MGHRA and CDR2 YSYEKL. The CDR3 region is CASSQSQGAWEKLFF. The DNA of the CDR3 is TGCGCCAGCAGCCAATCACAGGGGGCATGGGAAAAACTGTTTTTT.

This clone was seen only a few times. The chain joins TRBV5-6 to TRBJ1-2; unclear D gene. The CDR3 has 17 residues. V was pared by 0 bases and J by 0 bases, with 15 bases between. CDR1 is SGHDT, CDR2 YYEEEE, per germline. CDR3 sequence reads: CASSLVLWASTNYGYTF. CDR3 nucleotide sequence: TGTGCCAGCAGCTTGGTCTTATGGGCCAGCACTAACTATGGCTACACCTTC.

V gene TRBV5-4 combines with J gene TRBJ2-7; TRBD1 or TRBD2 may be the D gene (5 bases each). The V gene's germline CDR1 is SGHNT and CDR2 YYREEE (reference sequence). Trimming removed 6 bases at V and 2 bases at J, with 24 bases between. The CDR3 has 17 amino acids. CDR3 sequence reads: CASTLGGTGTTTYEQYF. The DNA for the CDR3 is TGTGCCAGCACCCTTGGAGGCACCGGGACGACGACCTACGAGCAGTACTTC.

The chain is built from TRBV19 and TRBJ2-3; D is unclear. There are 16 residues in the CDR3. The V end lost 4 bases, the J end lost 1 base, and 15 bases lay between the germline ends. Germline CDR1 reads LNHDA; CDR2 reads SQIVND (reference sequence). The CDR3 DNA sequence: TGTGCCAGTAGTACCACCCACTTTGGGGGCACAGATACGCAGTATTTT. This translates into CASSTTHFGGTDTQYF.

V and J are TRBV27 and TRBJ2-7; 10 nucleotides line up with TRBD2. Germline-derived CDR1 and CDR2 are MNHEY and SMNVEV (reference sequence). The junction had 4 bases not matched to a gene; V was cut back by 5 bases and J by 3 bases. This CDR3 spans 14 amino acids. CDR3 in amino acids: CASSKAGGHYEQYF. The CDR3, as DNA: TGTGCCAGCAGTAAAGCGGGAGGGCACTACGAGCAGTACTTC.

The chain carries TRBV7-9 and TRBJ1-4, with a possible D match to TRBD1 (6 bases). CDR1 is SEHNR and CDR2 is FQNEAQ in the germline V gene (reference sequence). The CDR3 has 15 amino acids. V was trimmed by 5 bases and J by 8 bases, leaving 18 bases between them. The CDR3 DNA reads TGTGCCAGCAGCGAGAATCCTGGACAGAAAGAAAAACTGTTTTTT. Protein: CASSENPGQKEKLFF.

The sample holds a few counts of this clone. The chain uses TRBV7-8 and TRBJ1-2, with D possibly being TRBD1 (5 bases). Germline loops: CDR1 SGHVS, CDR2 FQNEAQ. This CDR3 has 12 residues. Trimming took 7 bases from V and 4 from J, leaving 10 bases between them. Here the CDR3 reads CASKGRGYGYTF. In DNA, the CDR3 is TGTGCCAGCAAGGGGCGCGGCTATGGCTACACCTTC.

The genes are TRBV2 and TRBJ1-5; D possibly corresponds to TRBD1 (5 bases). V dropped 5 bases and J dropped 1 base, with 9 bases sitting between them. The CDR3 consists of 14 residues. The germline CDR1 and CDR2 sequences are SNHLY and FYNNEI. The CDR3 DNA follows: TGTGCCAGCAGTCAAGACAGAAGCAATCAGCCCCAGCATTTT. Translating gives CASSQDRSNQPQHF. Full variable domain (remainder filled in from reference TRBV2 and TRBJ1-5): EPEVTQTPSHQVTQMGQEVILRCVPISNHLYFYWYRQILGQKVEFLVSFYNNEISEKSEIFDDQFSVERPDGSNFTLKIRSTKLEDSAMYFCASSQDRSNQPQHFGDGTRLSIL.

The rearrangement uses TRBV4-3 and TRBJ2-7; weak D call: TRBD1 (5 bases). V was trimmed by 0 bases and J by 2 bases, leaving 8 bases between them. Germline CDR1 reads LGHNA; CDR2 reads YSLEER. The CDR3 consists of 14 residues. CDR3 bases: TGCGCCAGCAGCCAAGACTACAGGCCCTACGAGCAGTACTTC. Translated, it gives CASSQDYRPYEQYF.

The chain recombines TRBV2 with TRBJ2-7; 8 nucleotides agree with TRBD2. The CDR3 contains 15 residues. The V gene end was trimmed by 8 bases and the J gene end by 1 base; junction bases not matched to a gene: 10. Germline CDR1 reads SNHLY; CDR2 reads FYNNEI. This CDR3 is CASHRGLAGSYEQYF. CDR3 DNA sequence: TGTGCCAGCCATCGTGGGCTAGCGGGTTCCTACGAGCAGTACTTC.

The CDR3 bases are TGTGCCAGCAGCTTGGCTGAGACCCAGTACTTC. Encoded protein: CASSLAETQYF. The chain couples TRBV5-4 to TRBJ2-5, with D hard to call. V was cut by 0 bases and J by 5 bases, with 2 bases left in between. Germline CDR1 reads SGHNT; CDR2 reads YYREEE (reference sequence). The CDR3 is 11 residues long.

The chain carries TRBV7-3 and TRBJ2-5; no clear D gene. Trimming pared 5 bases from V and 0 bases from J, leaving 10 bases between. This CDR3 contains 14 residues. The germline CDR1 and CDR2 sequences are SGHTA and FQGTGA. The CDR3 sequence: CASSQGRNQETQYF. The CDR3 nucleotides read TGTGCCAGCAGCCAAGGACGGAACCAAGAGACCCAGTACTTC.

This clone occurred once. The V gene is TRBV2, the J gene TRBJ2-7, with TRBD1 matching over 10 bases. CDR1 is SNHLY, CDR2 FYNNEI, per germline. V lost 7 bases and J lost 6; bases outside the gene matches: 6. The CDR3 length is 13 residues. The CDR3 reads CASIRDRGLEQYF. The CDR3 DNA follows: TGTGCCAGCATCCGGGACAGGGGTCTCGAGCAGTACTTC.

This chain connects TRBV18 to TRBJ2-1; TRBD1 agrees at 8 bases. Trimming at V came to 5 bases and at J to 5 bases, leaving 2 bases not matched to a gene. In germline, CDR1 is KGHSH, CDR2 LQKENI. The CDR3 sequence is 13 residues long. CDR3 residues: CASSTTGDNEQFF. For the CDR3, the DNA is TGTGCCAGCTCAACGACAGGGGACAATGAGCAGTTCTTC.

The chain employs TRBV11-3 and TRBJ2-5; the D call may be TRBD1 or TRBD2 (6 bases each). V lost 2 bases, J lost 4 bases, and 11 bases lay in between. The CDR3 has 14 amino acids. Germline assignment: CDR1 SGHNT and CDR2 YENEEA. The CDR3 nucleotides read TGTGCCAGCAGCTTACGGGGGCGCGGAGAGACCCAGTACTTC. This gives the protein CASSLRGRGETQYF.

This clone was found once. The rearrangement uses TRBV5-1 and TRBJ2-7; D perhaps matches TRBD2 (6 bases). The V end was cut by 2 bases, the J end by 3 bases, with 12 bases between. The CDR3 consists of 14 residues. Germline CDR1 is SGHRS and CDR2 is YFSETQ. CDR3 amino acids: CASSFQRVNYEQYF. The CDR3 DNA reads TGCGCCAGCAGCTTTCAGCGGGTAAACTACGAGCAGTACTTC.

In this sample, this clone turned up once. This chain joins TRBV30 and TRBJ2-7; D not certain. The CDR3 extends over 13 amino acids. Per the germline V gene, CDR1 is GTSNPN and CDR2 is SVGIG (reference sequence). The V end was cut by 3 bases, the J end by 6 bases, with 15 bases between. The CDR3 DNA is TGTGCCTGGAGCCCCCTCGGGTTGAGCGAGCAGTACTTC. Protein product: CAWSPLGLSEQYF.

The gene calls are TRBV6-1 and TRBJ1-5, with a tentative D call TRBD1 (5 bases). There are 15 residues in the CDR3. Looked up from germline, CDR1 is MNHNS and CDR2 is SASEGT. The V end was cut by 4 bases, the J end by 7 bases, with 17 bases between. CDR3 sequence reads: CASSVSTAQGQPQHF. The CDR3 nucleotides read TGTGCCAGCAGTGTATCGACAGCCCAGGGCCAGCCCCAGCATTTT.

The V and J genes are TRBV18 and TRBJ2-3; weak D call: TRBD2 (6 bases). The V end was cut by 3 bases, the J end by 2 bases, with 12 bases between. This CDR3 spans 15 amino acids. Looked up from germline, CDR1 is KGHSH and CDR2 is LQKENI. CDR3 DNA sequence: TGTGCCAGCTCACCTCGTCGGGGGTTCACAGATACGCAGTATTTT. Protein product: CASSPRRGFTDTQYF.

J is TRBJ2-5 and V is TRBV30; 8 bases line up with TRBD2. CDR3 size: 15 residues. V dropped 0 bases and J dropped 5; count of bases not matched to a gene: 8. The V gene's germline CDR1 is GTSNPN and CDR2 SVGIG (reference sequence). The CDR3 DNA is TGTGCCTGGAGTGTACTGTCGGGGGGGTTGGAGACCCAGTACTTC. Translating gives CAWSVLSGGLETQYF.

The J gene is TRBJ2-3, the V gene TRBV4-3, with 7 nucleotides matching TRBD1. Germline CDR1 LGHNA, CDR2 YSLEER. The CDR3 sequence is 14 residues long. V was clipped by 3 bases and J by 2 bases; unmatched bases: 2. The CDR3 DNA reads as TGCGCCAGCAGCCAGGACAGGCCCACAGATACGCAGTATTTT. Its translation is CASSQDRPTDTQYF.

The rearrangement joins TRBV29-1 to TRBJ2-3; D possibly corresponds to TRBD2 (5 bases). The germline V gene has CDR1 SQVTM and CDR2 ANQGSEA. V dropped 3 bases and J dropped 0 bases, with 16 bases sitting between them. This CDR3 region has 16 residues. In DNA form, the CDR3 reads TGCAGCGTTGATTTTAGTGTTAGCGCAAGCACAGATACGCAGTATTTT. Translating gives CSVDFSVSASTDTQYF.

This chain links TRBV7-9 with TRBJ2-2, with unresolved D. The length of the CDR3 is 15 residues. V was trimmed by 1 base and J by 1 base, leaving 7 bases between them. Germline V gene sequence: CDR1 SEHNR, CDR2 FQNEAQ (reference sequence). The CDR3 region has the DNA TGTGCCAGCAGCTTAGTAGGTGGGAACACCGGGGAGCTGTTTTTT. Translating gives CASSLVGGNTGELFF. Full variable domain (rest looked up from reference TRBV7-9 and TRBJ2-2): DTGVSQNPRHKITKRGQNVTFRCDPISEHNRLYWYRQTLGQGPEFLTYFQNEAQLEKSRLLSDRFSAERPKGSFSTLEIQRTEQGDSAMYLCASSLVGGNTGELFFGEGSRLTVL.

CDR3 nucleotide sequence: TGTGCCAGCAGCGATCGAAACACCGGGGAGCTGTTTTTT. The encoded protein is CASSDRNTGELFF. This chain connects TRBV7-2 to TRBJ2-2; D gene ambiguous. Between the trimmed V and J ends, which lost 5 bases and 2 bases, there was a span of 6 bases. CDR1 is SGHTA and CDR2 is FQGNSA in the germline V gene. This CDR3 is 13 amino acids long.

The chain has TRBV27 and TRBJ2-7; 7 bases line up with TRBD1. V was pared by 0 bases and J by 2 bases, with 7 bases of the junction left unmatched. The CDR3 has 16 residues. Germline CDR1 reads MNHEY; CDR2 reads SMNVEV (reference sequence). This chain's CDR3 is CASSLSTGVRTYEQYF. The DNA for the CDR3 is TGTGCCAGCAGTTTATCAACAGGGGTCCGAACCTACGAGCAGTACTTC.